This T cell receptor (beta chain) came from a study of cytomegalovirus exposure and HLA in healthy donors. As for the study in general: It was reported in a later analysis that the same platform had been used for the 120 or so validation repertoires as for the 666 first-cohort repertoires. Study observations and caveats: Rare TCR sequences predominated, though certain public TCRs were found in many donors.

On this clone: Its antigen is still unknown.

The V end lost 6 bases, the J end lost 5 bases, and 15 bases lay between the germline ends. The CDR3 totals 14 residues. Germline CDR1 and CDR2: SNHLY and FYNNEI. The assay was immunoSEQ multiplex PCR, and TCRdb's table has in-frame clones only and misses some. This table has about 63,000 clones, around 89% appearing once. This chain joins TRBV2 and TRBJ2-3, with D possibly TRBD1 on 6 matching bases. Sequenced material: PBMCs. The sequence was collected from a young woman in good health and CMV-seronegative. CDR3 sequence reads: CASSNRARLDTQYF. Here the CDR3 DNA reads TGTGCCAGCAGCAACAGGGCGAGATTAGATACGCAGTATTTT.